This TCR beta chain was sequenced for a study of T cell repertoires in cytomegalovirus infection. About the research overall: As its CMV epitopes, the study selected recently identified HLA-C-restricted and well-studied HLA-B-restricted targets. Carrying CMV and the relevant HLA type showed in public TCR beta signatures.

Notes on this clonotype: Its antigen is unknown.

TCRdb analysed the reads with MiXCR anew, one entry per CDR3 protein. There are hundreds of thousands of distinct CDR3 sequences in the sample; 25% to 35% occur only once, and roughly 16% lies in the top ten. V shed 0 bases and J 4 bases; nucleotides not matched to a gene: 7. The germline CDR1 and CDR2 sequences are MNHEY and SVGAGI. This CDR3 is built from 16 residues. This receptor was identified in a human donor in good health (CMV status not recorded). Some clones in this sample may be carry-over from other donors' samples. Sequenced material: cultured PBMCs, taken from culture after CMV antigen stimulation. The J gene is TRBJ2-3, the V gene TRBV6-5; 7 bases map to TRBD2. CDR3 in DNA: TGTGCCAGCAGTTACTCTCGCGGGAGAGGCGCAGATACGCAGTATTTT. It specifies CASSYSRGRGADTQYF.